This TCR beta chain was identified in a study of blood T cell repertoires in COVID-19. For the study at large: Spain, Italy and the United States supplied samples that represented acute and convalescent COVID-19. T cells, B-cell-depleted T cells, or PBMCs supplied cDNA or gDNA.

Authors' data handling: Amplifying reference gene primers gave estimates of nucleated cell counts. Measured with immunoSEQ multiplex PCR; TCRdb has only the in-frame clones, and not every one. For V, J and clone size, that table is used; D and trimming come from the DNA. The table has about 200,000 clones, roughly 91% seen once. CDR1 DFQATT and CDR2 SNEGSKA come from the germline V gene (reference sequence). The CDR3 has 11 amino acids. The V end lost 4 bases, the J end lost 8 bases, and 9 bases lay between the germline ends. This clone was picked up a small number of times. Specimen: peripheral blood. This TCR derives from a human donor in a cohort sampled during active COVID-19. The V gene is TRBV20-1, the J gene TRBJ1-3; TRBD1 is a possible D gene (6 bases). CDR3 sequence reads: CSANRADTIYF. The CDR3 DNA follows: TGCAGTGCTAACAGGGCGGACACCATATATTTT.